The T cell receptor beta chain described here comes from a study of blood T cells in healthy people across ages. Study results and caveats: There were more naive CD4+ cells and higher diversity in long-lived donors than in aged donors. Roughly linear age-related decline in beta diversity appeared, significant by age approximately 40.

A note on this clonotype: The antigen is undetermined.

A sample-barcoded 5' primer and a J-beta primer mix were used in a second PCR of roughly 7 to 12 cycles. Sequencing recovered at least 3 million CDR3-containing paired-end reads from each sample. MiXCR, run by TCRdb on the 5' RACE reads, gives a single entry per CDR3 protein. The table has about 1.8 million distinct CDR3 sequences, around half seen once. The people who gave samples were healthy Caucasians from Russia, aged roughly 6 to 90. V was clipped by 6 bases and J by 4 bases, with 20 bases between them. In germline, CDR1 is SGHTA, CDR2 FQGNSA. There are 16 residues in the CDR3. V is TRBV7-2 and J is TRBJ2-3; no definite D call. The sample consisted of blood. This TCR was sampled from a woman aged 35 to 49 in good health. The CDR3 sequence: CASSYSMGGVADTQYF. Here the CDR3 DNA reads TGTGCCAGCAGTTATAGCATGGGCGGCGTGGCAGATACGCAGTATTTT.